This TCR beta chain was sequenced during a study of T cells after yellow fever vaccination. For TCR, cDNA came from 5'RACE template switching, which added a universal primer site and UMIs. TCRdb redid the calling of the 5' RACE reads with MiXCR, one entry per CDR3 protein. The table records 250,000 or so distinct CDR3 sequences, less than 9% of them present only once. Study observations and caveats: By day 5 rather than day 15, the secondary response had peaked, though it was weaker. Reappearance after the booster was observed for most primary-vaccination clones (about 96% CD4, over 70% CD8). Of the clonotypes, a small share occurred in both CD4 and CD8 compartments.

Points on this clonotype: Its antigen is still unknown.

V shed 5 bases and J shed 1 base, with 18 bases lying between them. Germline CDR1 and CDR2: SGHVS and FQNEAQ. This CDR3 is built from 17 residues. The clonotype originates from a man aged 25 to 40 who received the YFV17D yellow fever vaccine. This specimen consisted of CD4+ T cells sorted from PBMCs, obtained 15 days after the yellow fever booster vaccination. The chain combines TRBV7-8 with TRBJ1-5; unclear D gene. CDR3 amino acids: CASSTAVSSESNQPQHF. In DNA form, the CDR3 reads TGTGCCAGCAGCACCGCGGTGAGTTCGGAAAGCAATCAGCCCCAGCATTTT.